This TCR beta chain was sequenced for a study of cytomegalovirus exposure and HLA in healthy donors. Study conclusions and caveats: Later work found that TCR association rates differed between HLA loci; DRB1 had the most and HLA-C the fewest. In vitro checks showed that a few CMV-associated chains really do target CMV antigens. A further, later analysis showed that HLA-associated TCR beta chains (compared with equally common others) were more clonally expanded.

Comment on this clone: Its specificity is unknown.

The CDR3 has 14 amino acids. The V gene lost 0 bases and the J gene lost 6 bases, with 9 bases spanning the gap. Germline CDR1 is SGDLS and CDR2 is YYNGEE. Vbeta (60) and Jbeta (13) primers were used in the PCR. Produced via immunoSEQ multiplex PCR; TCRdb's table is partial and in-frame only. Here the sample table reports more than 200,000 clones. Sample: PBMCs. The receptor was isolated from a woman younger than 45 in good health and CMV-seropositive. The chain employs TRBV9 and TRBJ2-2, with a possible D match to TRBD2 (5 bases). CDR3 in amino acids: CASSVGQRAGELFF. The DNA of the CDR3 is TGTGCCAGCAGCGTAGGGCAGAGGGCCGGGGAGCTGTTTTTT.